This TCR beta chain was identified during a study of T cell clonality in common variable immunodeficiency. Regarding the study as a whole: TCRbeta clonality was increased in CVID versus healthy controls. In common variable immunodeficiency, TCR beta chains reportedly carried fewer deletions and N-nucleotide insertions.

Assay used: immunoSEQ multiplex PCR; TCRdb lists only in-frame clones, some missing. The sample was found to contain roughly 25,000 clones, and every one recurs. The CDR3 extends over 15 amino acids. Looked up from germline, CDR1 is LNHDA and CDR2 is SQIVND (reference sequence). V shed 6 bases, J shed 6 bases, and the junction held 4 bases outside the gene matches. By sample share, this clone is medium-sized. What it binds is unknown. The CDR3 goes on 3 residues after the read ends, and that part is filled in from the germline J gene. The sequencing sample was made of peripheral blood mononuclear cells. This rearrangement joins TRBV19 to TRBJ2-1, with 14 bases fitting TRBD2. The clonotype comes from a human donor with common variable immunodeficiency. CDR3 DNA (partial): TGTGCCAGTAGGAAGGGGACTAGCGGGGGCAATGAG. This gives the protein CASRKGTSGGNE. The whole CDR3 protein is CASRKGTSGGNEQFF.